These T cell receptor beta chains were read from a single sample in a study of OX40 agonist ivuxolimab in advanced cancers. TCRdb keeps only in-frame clones here, not all; method: immunoSEQ multiplex PCR. This sample has roughly 24,000 clones, with less than 90% found just once. Sequencing was performed on CD4+ or CD8+ T cells sorted from blood, taken in a trial of the OX40 agonist ivuxolimab. Receptor source: an adult with an advanced solid tumor such as melanoma, head and neck, liver or kidney cancer. Each CDR3 is given with its conserved first and last residue. D genes are given only for firm matches. Clone sizes are given selectively: once, few, many, or a class where the clone is expanded.

d_gene | abundance | j_gene | len | v_gene | CDR3nt | CDR3aa
. | . | TRBJ1-1 | 16 | TRBV18 | TGTGCCAGCTCACCACCATTCGACCCCCTCGGCACTGAAGCTTTCTTT | CASSPPFDPLGTEAFF
TRBD1 | . | TRBJ2-1 | 15 | TRBV5-6 | TGTGCCAGCAGCTTCCGGGACAGGGTTATCTCTGAGCAGTTCTTC | CASSFRDRVISEQFF
TRBD1 | few | TRBJ1-3 | 16 | TRBV6-1 | TGTGCCAGCAGTGAAGCTAGGACAGGGGGCTGGAACACCATATATTTT | CASSEARTGGWNTIYF
. | . | TRBJ1-1 | 13 | TRBV5-1 | TGCGCCAGCAGCTTGAGCCGGTACACTGAAGCTTTCTTT | CASSLSRYTEAFF
. | . | TRBJ1-1 | 12 | TRBV4-3 | TGCGCCAGCAGCCAAGATCTGTCAGTAGCTTTCTTT | CASSQDLSVAFF
TRBD2 | few | TRBJ2-2 | 16 | TRBV5-1 | TGCGCCAGCAGCTTTGGGAGCGGGAGTACTACCCGGGAGCTGTTTTTT | CASSFGSGSTTRELFF
TRBD1 | . | TRBJ2-3 | 15 | TRBV9 | TGTGCCAGCAGCCGGGACAGACCGGGGACAGATACGCAGTATTTT | CASSRDRPGTDTQYF
. | . | TRBJ1-4 | 15 | TRBV7-2 | TGTGCCAGCAGCTTAGAACCTGGGTCTAATGAAAAACTGTTTTTT | CASSLEPGSNEKLFF
. | . | TRBJ2-7 | 11 | TRBV7-6 | TGTGCCAGCAGCTTAAATAGACAGCAGTACTTC | CASSLNRQQYF
. | . | TRBJ2-7 | 13 | TRBV5-4 | TGTGCCAGCAGCTTAGGGGGGTTCTACGAGCAGTACTTC | CASSLGGFYEQYF
. | once | TRBJ2-7 | 14 | TRBV19 | TGTGCCAGTAGTAGGCAGTCAGGGAGCTACGAGCAGTACTTC | CASSRQSGSYEQYF
. | . | TRBJ2-5 | 16 | TRBV29-1 | TGCAGCGTTGCGTCATGGATCAGGGGCTTTTTGGAGACCCAGTACTTC | CSVASWIRGFLETQYF
. | . | TRBJ2-2 | 16 | TRBV5-6 | TGTGCCACCCGTAATCGGATGGCGAGGAACACCGGGGAGCTGTTTTTT | CATRNRMARNTGELFF
. | . | TRBJ2-7 | 13 | TRBV18 | TGTGCCAGCGGGACGACAGGAACCTACGAGCAGTACTTC | CASGTTGTYEQYF
. | . | TRBJ1-1 | 15 | TRBV7-2 | TGTGCCAGCAGCCAACGGTGGGGGGGGAACACTGAAGCTTTCTTT | CASSQRWGGNTEAFF
. | . | TRBJ2-3 | 13 | TRBV6-6 | TGTGCCAGCAGTTACCCGGGATTAATGGCGCAGTATTTT | CASSYPGLMAQYF
TRBD2 | . | TRBJ2-1 | 15 | TRBV10-3 | TGTGCCATCAGTACTACTAGCGGGGTCGACAATGAGCAGTTCTTC | CAISTTSGVDNEQFF
. | . | TRBJ1-4 | 15 | TRBV4-3 | TGCGCCAGCAGCCAAGAGTCCGGGATTAATGAAAAACTGTTTTTT | CASSQESGINEKLFF
. | . | TRBJ2-7 | 13 | TRBV18 | TGTGCCAGCTCACCTAGGGGCGCCTACGAGCAGTACTTC | CASSPRGAYEQYF
. | . | TRBJ1-1 | 17 | TRBV5-1 | TGCGCCAGCAGCTTGGCCTGGCAGGGTAACCTGAACACTGAAGCTTTCTTT | CASSLAWQGNLNTEAFF
. | . | TRBJ2-1 | 15 | TRBV7-2 | TGTGCCAGCAGCCAACAGGGATGGGGCTGGGGTGAGCAGTTCTTC | CASSQQGWGWGEQFF
. | . | TRBJ1-1 | 12 | TRBV2 | TGTGCCAGCAGTGAATTAACGCTTGAAGCTTTCTTT | CASSELTLEAFF
. | . | TRBJ1-1 | 14 | TRBV6-5 | TGTGCCAGCAGGCTAAGTCCACAGGGCACTGAAGCTTTCTTT | CASRLSPQGTEAFF
. | . | TRBJ2-3 | 14 | TRBV2 | TGTGCCAGCAACCCCGGGATGTTCACAGATACGCAGTATTTT | CASNPGMFTDTQYF
. | . | TRBJ1-3 | 14 | TRBV7-8 | TGTGCCAGCAGCCCCCATGACAGGGGAAACACCATATATTTT | CASSPHDRGNTIYF
TRBD1 | . | TRBJ1-4 | 15 | TRBV10-3 | TGTGCCATCAGTGCCGGACAGGGGGCGATTGAAAAACTGTTTTTT | CAISAGQGAIEKLFF
. | . | TRBJ1-3 | 15 | TRBV11-2 | TGTGCCAGCAGCTTAATGGCGAGCTCTGGAAACACCATATATTTT | CASSLMASSGNTIYF
. | . | TRBJ2-7 | 15 | TRBV7-2 | TGTGCCAGCAGCCCCAGGGGGGCTACCCCCTACGAGCAGTACTTC | CASSPRGATPYEQYF
TRBD1 | . | TRBJ1-5 | 13 | TRBV30 | TGTGCCTGGAGTCCAGGCCGGGACAGGGGGCTACATTTT | CAWSPGRDRGLHF
. | . | TRBJ1-6 | 15 | TRBV6-5 | TGTGCCAGCAGTTACCTCGGGCAGGGCTCTTCACCCCTCCACTTT | CASSYLGQGSSPLHF
. | . | TRBJ2-3 | 14 | TRBV7-8 | TGTGCCAGCAGCTTTGAGAGGGTTCGGGATACGCAGTATTTT | CASSFERVRDTQYF
. | . | TRBJ2-7 | 15 | TRBV9 | TGTGCCAGCAGCAGGACAGTCAGCGATCTAGACGAGCAGTACTTC | CASSRTVSDLDEQYF
. | . | TRBJ2-3 | 14 | TRBV5-1 | TGCGCCAGCAGCTTGGACCTCAATGGGGATACGCAGTATTTT | CASSLDLNGDTQYF
TRBD1 | once | TRBJ1-4 | 15 | TRBV4-2 | TGTGCCAGCAGCTTGGACAGGGGTGCTAATGAAAAACTGTTTTTT | CASSLDRGANEKLFF
TRBD1 | once | TRBJ2-5 | 13 | TRBV29-1 | TGCAGCGTCACAACAGGGGGCCAGGAGACCCAGTACTTC | CSVTTGGQETQYF
. | . | TRBJ1-5 | 13 | TRBV18 | TGTGCCAGCTCACCCGGGGGGGATCAGCCCCAGCATTTT | CASSPGGDQPQHF
. | . | TRBJ2-5 | 17 | TRBV27 | TGTGCCAGCAGTCCACTACAGGGGGGCGCGGGAGCGGAGACCCAGTACTTC | CASSPLQGGAGAETQYF
. | few | TRBJ1-6 | 16 | TRBV19 | TGTGCCAGTAGTCTACAAGGACAGCGTAGAGGGTCACCCCTCCACTTT | CASSLQGQRRGSPLHF
. | . | TRBJ2-1 | 13 | TRBV19 | TGTGCCAGCAATCGGGGAATGCAGAATGAGCAGTTCTTC | CASNRGMQNEQFF
TRBD2 | . | TRBJ2-6 | 15 | TRBV2 | TGTGCCAGCAGTGGGGCGGGAGCTGGGGCCAACGTCCTGACTTTC | CASSGAGAGANVLTF
. | . | TRBJ1-2 | 14 | TRBV2 | TGTGCCAGCACCCCCGAACAGATTTACTATGGCTACACCTTC | CASTPEQIYYGYTF
. | once | TRBJ2-3 | 14 | TRBV5-1 | TGCGCCAGCAGCTTGAACCTACCGGGCCATACGCAGTATTTT | CASSLNLPGHTQYF
. | . | TRBJ2-4 | 14 | TRBV9 | TGTGCCAGCAGCGTACTCGCGGCTGGGAACATTCAGTACTTC | CASSVLAAGNIQYF
TRBD1 | few | TRBJ1-5 | 12 | TRBV6-1 | TGTGCCAGCAGGCCGCCAGGGGGGTCCCAGCATTTT | CASRPPGGSQHF
. | . | TRBJ1-5 | 13 | TRBV14 | TGTGCCAGCAGCCACAGGATCGATCAGCCCCAGCATTTT | CASSHRIDQPQHF
. | . | TRBJ1-3 | 13 | TRBV30 | TGTGGTTATGGCAGATCCTCTGGAAACACCATATATTTT | CGYGRSSGNTIYF
. | . | TRBJ2-3 | 13 | TRBV6-5 | TGTGCCAGCAGTTATGTTTTCACAGATACGCAGTATTTT | CASSYVFTDTQYF
. | . | TRBJ2-4 | 16 | TRBV4-3 | TGCGCCAGCAGCCAAGATAGGGGGGCGGCCAAAAACATTCAGTACTTC | CASSQDRGAAKNIQYF
TRBD1 | . | TRBJ2-7 | 13 | TRBV6-5 | TGTGCCAGCAGTCCCGGGACAGGGGCATTTGAGTACTTC | CASSPGTGAFEYF
. | . | TRBJ2-1 | 11 | TRBV28 | TGTGCCAGCAGTTTGCCCACAAAGCAGTTCTTC | CASSLPTKQFF
. | . | TRBJ2-2 | 13 | TRBV11-2 | TGTGCCAGCAGCTTAATGTACACCGGGGAGCTGTTTTTT | CASSLMYTGELFF
TRBD2 | . | TRBJ2-1 | 13 | TRBV10-3 | TGTGCCATCAAAGCGGGGGCACACAATGAGCAGTTCTTC | CAIKAGAHNEQFF
TRBD1 | . | TRBJ1-2 | 15 | TRBV5-1 | TGCGCCAGCAGCTTGGAACCAGGGGGCGCGGGTGGCTACACCTTC | CASSLEPGGAGGYTF
. | . | TRBJ1-1 | 14 | TRBV11-2 | TGTGCCAGCAGCCTACAGCGGGGGGAGACTGAAGCTTTCTTT | CASSLQRGETEAFF